This T cell receptor beta chain originates from a study of Graves' ophthalmopathy and Graves' hyperthyroidism. Study conclusions and caveats: Blood also contained most of the expanded thyroid clonotypes above 0.001 frequency.

Remarks on this clonotype: As yet, its antigen is unknown.

Moderate-to-severe activity, CAS at least 3, NOSPECS at least 4 and duration under 3 months characterized donors with ophthalmopathy. Other autoimmune disease, uncontrolled infection, pregnancy and lactation led to exclusion. Symptoms, serum thyroxine and TRAb, thyroid ultrasound, and orbital computed tomography formed the diagnostic basis. The CDR3 extends over 15 amino acids. Losses at the gene ends were 6 bases for V and 1 base for J; bases not matched to a gene: 8. RNA transcripts were the source from which TCR beta CDR3 regions were amplified. HTBI primers primed a first-round RT-PCR, and a second-round multiplex PCR followed. MiXCR, applied by TCRdb to the multiplex PCR reads, yields one record per CDR3 protein. In the table there are about 740,000 distinct CDR3 sequences, 40% of which are singletons.

The chain uses TRBV12-3 or TRBV12-4 and TRBJ1-1, with TRBD1 matching 7 bases. The origin of this receptor is an adult man with Graves' ophthalmopathy. The sample was peripheral blood. The CDR3 coding sequence is TGTGCCAGCAGCTCGCGACAGGGTTGGAACACTGAAGCTTTCTTT. It encodes CASSSRQGWNTEAFF.